This entry lists 13 T cell receptor beta chains sequenced from one sample in a study of shared clonotypes between healthy human individuals (TCRdb year 2020). Libraries were built with the immunoSEQ multiplex PCR assay. TCRdb limited this immuneACCESS table to in-frame rearrangements with V and J called. A share of clones is missing; checked studies link under half to unresolved V genes, and the rest is unexplained. For this sample the table gives 1,500,000 or so clones, of which roughly 97% were detected only once. The biggest ten clones account for over 1% of the sample. Sequenced material: naive CD4+ T cells sorted from blood. The sample's cell subset or site, from its label and the paper: CD45RA+ positively selected. The receptors come from a man aged 25-45 years in good health.

This sequence joins TRBV5-4 and TRBJ2-2, with D maybe TRBD1 (6 bases). V was cut by 0 bases and J by 6 bases, with 15 bases left in between. This CDR3 spans 16 amino acids. CDR1 is SGHNT, CDR2 YYREEE, per germline (reference sequence). CDR3 sequence (DNA): TGTGCCAGCAGCTTGGGCGGCACGCAGGGGTCCGGGGAGCTGTTTTTT. Its translation: CASSLGGTQGSGELFF.

As for this clone: The sample contains more than one DNA sequence encoding this CDR3. The chain links TRBV10-1 to TRBJ1-1; weak D call: TRBD1 (5 bases). The length of the CDR3 is 13 residues. Trimming shortened V by 6 bases and J by 2 bases, and 10 bases separated the two germline ends. Per germline, CDR1 WNHNN and CDR2 SYGVQD (reference sequence). CDR3 region: CASSGGANTEAFF. CDR3 coding DNA: TGCGCCAGCAGCGGCGGGGCTAACACTGAAGCTTTCTTT.

The chain uses TRBV6-6 and TRBJ1-4; D perhaps matches TRBD1 (6 bases). Per the germline V gene, CDR1 is MNHNY and CDR2 is SVGAGI (reference sequence). Trimming shortened V by 8 bases and J by 4 bases, and 14 bases separated the two germline ends. This CDR3 comprises 14 residues. In nucleotides, the CDR3 is TGTGCCAGCCAAGACAGGATCCTTAATGAAAAACTGTTTTTT. It yields the protein CASQDRILNEKLFF.

The rearrangement links TRBV7-2 to TRBJ2-7; possible D gene TRBD1, 5 bases. The germline V and J ends were trimmed by 6 bases and 3 bases, with 15 bases remaining between them. The germline V gene encodes CDR1 SGHTA and CDR2 FQGNSA. The CDR3 covers 14 residues. The DNA of the CDR3 is TGTGCCAGCAGGACTCAGGGTTCGCTCTACGAGCAGTACTTC. Translating it yields CASRTQGSLYEQYF.

The table lists this clone with a count of one. This rearrangement joins TRBV7-3 to TRBJ2-5, with TRBD1 as a possible D gene (6 bases). V shed 6 bases and J shed 5 bases, with 13 bases lying between them. CDR3 length: 13 amino acids. From germline, CDR1 is SGHTA and CDR2 FQGTGA. The CDR3 loop reads CASSHTGIETQYF. CDR3 sequence (DNA): TGTGCCAGCAGTCACACAGGGATCGAGACCCAGTACTTC.

This chain joins TRBV20-1 and TRBJ2-1, with D perhaps TRBD2 (5 bases). This CDR3 is 11 amino acids long. Per germline, CDR1 DFQATT and CDR2 SNEGSKA (reference sequence). The V end lost 5 bases, the J end lost 7 bases, and 9 bases lay between the germline ends. The CDR3 spells CSAPDLNEQFF. In nucleotides, the CDR3 is TGCAGTGCTCCGGACTTGAATGAGCAGTTCTTC.

The chain couples TRBV9 to TRBJ2-2; 7 bases are shared with TRBD2. Unmatched junction bases numbered 4, after V lost 7 bases and J lost 7 bases. This CDR3 spans 12 amino acids. Per the germline V gene, CDR1 is SGDLS and CDR2 is YYNGEE. Here the CDR3 reads CASGGGYGELFF. CDR3 coding DNA: TGTGCCAGCGGGGGAGGGTACGGGGAGCTGTTTTTT.

This sequence joins TRBV6-6 and TRBJ2-3; 8 bases agree with TRBD2. Germline CDR1 is MNHNY and CDR2 is SVGAGI (reference sequence). CDR3 length equals 14 residues. V was pared by 6 bases and J by 1 base, with 3 bases of the junction left unmatched. The CDR3 region has the DNA TGTGCCAGCAGACGGGAGGGCGGCACAGATACGCAGTATTTT. It specifies CASRREGGTDTQYF.

V usage is TRBV14 and J usage is TRBJ1-2, with D unclear. Germline V CDR1 and CDR2: SGHDN, FVKESK. The CDR3 sequence is 13 residues long. V was cut by 4 bases and J by 8 bases, with 14 bases left in between. The DNA for the CDR3 is TGTGCCAGCAGCCCGGTTTCGGATCGCGGCTACACCTTC. Amino acid sequence: CASSPVSDRGYTF.

The rearrangement joins TRBV2 to TRBJ1-4; 12 nucleotides agree with TRBD1. After removal of 6 bases from V and 7 bases from J, the junction contained 6 bases not matched to a gene. CDR1 is SNHLY and CDR2 is FYNNEI in the germline V gene. The CDR3 runs 15 residues. The CDR3 loop is CASRLGTGGGEKLFF. CDR3 coding DNA: TGTGCCAGCAGACTCGGGACAGGGGGCGGTGAAAAACTGTTTTTT. The variable domain in full, completed from reference TRBV2 and TRBJ1-4, reads EPEVTQTPSHQVTQMGQEVILRCVPISNHLYFYWYRQILGQKVEFLVSFYNNEISEKSEIFDDQFSVERPDGSNFTLKIRSTKLEDSAMYFCASRLGTGGGEKLFFGSGTQLSVL.

Regarding this clone: Other DNA sequences in this sample translate to the same CDR3. This chain joins TRBV11-3 and TRBJ2-1; D remains unclear. This CDR3 is built from 14 residues. Germline V gives CDR1 SGHNT, CDR2 YENEEA. Trimming took 5 bases from V and 3 from J, leaving 11 bases between them. As DNA, the CDR3 is TGTGCCAGCAGCCCATCCGGCGGCTACAATGAGCAGTTCTTC. Protein: CASSPSGGYNEQFF.

The rearrangement uses TRBV5-1 and TRBJ2-2; D possibly uses TRBD1 or TRBD2 (5 bases each). The CDR3 runs 15 residues. Germline CDR1 SGHRS, CDR2 YFSETQ. Trimming removed 3 bases from V and 4 bases from J, with 13 bases in between. CDR3: CASSSRGRITGELFF. CDR3 nucleotides: TGCGCCAGCAGCTCCCGGGGCCGGATCACCGGGGAGCTGTTTTTT.

The V gene is TRBV11-3, the J gene TRBJ2-1; D tentatively fits TRBD1 or TRBD2 (5 bases each). This CDR3 comprises 14 residues. V dropped 5 bases and J dropped 8 bases, with 16 bases sitting between them. Germline V gene data show CDR1 as SGHNT and CDR2 as YENEEA. CDR3 bases: TGTGCCAGCAGCCAGGAGAGAGGGGTTCATGAGCAGTTCTTC. It specifies CASSQERGVHEQFF.